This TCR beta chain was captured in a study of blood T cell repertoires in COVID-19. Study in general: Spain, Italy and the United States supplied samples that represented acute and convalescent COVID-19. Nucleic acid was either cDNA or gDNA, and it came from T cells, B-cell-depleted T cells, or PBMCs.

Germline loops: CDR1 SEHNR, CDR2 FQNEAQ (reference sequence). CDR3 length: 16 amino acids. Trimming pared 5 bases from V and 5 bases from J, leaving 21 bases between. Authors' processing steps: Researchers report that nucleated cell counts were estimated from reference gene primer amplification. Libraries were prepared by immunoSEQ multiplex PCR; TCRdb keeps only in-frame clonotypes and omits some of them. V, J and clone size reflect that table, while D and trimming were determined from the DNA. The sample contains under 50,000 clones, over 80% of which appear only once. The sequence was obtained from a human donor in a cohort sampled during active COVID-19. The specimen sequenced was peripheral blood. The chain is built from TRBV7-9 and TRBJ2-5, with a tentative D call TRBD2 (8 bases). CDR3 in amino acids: CASSPQGGGRSETQYF. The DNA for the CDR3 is TGTGCCAGCAGCCCCCAGGGGGGCGGGAGGTCGGAGACCCAGTACTTC.